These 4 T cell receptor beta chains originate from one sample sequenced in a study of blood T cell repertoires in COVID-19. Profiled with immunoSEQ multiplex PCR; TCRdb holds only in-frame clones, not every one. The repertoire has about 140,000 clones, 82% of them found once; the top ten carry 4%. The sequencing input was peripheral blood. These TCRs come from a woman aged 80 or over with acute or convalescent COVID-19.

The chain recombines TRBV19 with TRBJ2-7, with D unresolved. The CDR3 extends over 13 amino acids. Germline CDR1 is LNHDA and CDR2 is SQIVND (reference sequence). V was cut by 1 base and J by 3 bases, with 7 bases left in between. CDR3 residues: CASSIGQYYEQYF. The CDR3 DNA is TGTGCCAGTAGTATAGGTCAGTACTACGAGCAGTACTTC.

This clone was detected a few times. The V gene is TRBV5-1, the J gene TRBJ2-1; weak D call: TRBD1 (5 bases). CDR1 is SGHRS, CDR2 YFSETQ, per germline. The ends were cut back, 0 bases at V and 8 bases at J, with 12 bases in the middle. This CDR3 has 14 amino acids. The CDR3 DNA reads TGCGCCAGCAGCTTGGACCCGGCGACAGATGAGCAGTTCTTC. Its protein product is CASSLDPATDEQFF.

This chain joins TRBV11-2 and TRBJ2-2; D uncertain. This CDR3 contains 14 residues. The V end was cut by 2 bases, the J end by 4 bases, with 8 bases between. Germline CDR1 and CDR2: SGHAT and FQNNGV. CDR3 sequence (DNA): TGTGCCAGCAGCTTATTCAGTGTCACCGGGGAGCTGTTTTTT. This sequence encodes CASSLFSVTGELFF.

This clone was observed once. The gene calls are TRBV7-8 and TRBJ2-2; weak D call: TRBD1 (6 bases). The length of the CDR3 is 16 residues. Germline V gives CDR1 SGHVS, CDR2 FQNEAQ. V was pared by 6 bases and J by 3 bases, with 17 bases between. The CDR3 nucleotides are TGTGCCAGCAGTTTACCGTCCCCAGGGGACACCGGGGAGCTGTTTTTT. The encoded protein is CASSLPSPGDTGELFF.